Here is one TCR beta chain with its context. Its antigen is not identified. This record comes from a study of neoadjuvant anti-PD-1 for oral cavity cancer. Study context: Patients without progression got a fourth dose around day 43. The study's findings and limits: Post-treatment tumors with larger preexisting clones showed more shrinkage.

Indicated time point: after neoadjuvant nivolumab, at surgical resection. TCRdb keeps only in-frame clones here, not all; method: immunoSEQ multiplex PCR. The sample lists about 37,000 clones, roughly two fifths occurring once. Germline CDR1 LNHDA, CDR2 SQIVND (reference sequence). Germline trimming cut 5 bases from V and 4 bases from J; bases unmatched to any gene: 9. The CDR3 has 15 residues. The chain employs TRBV19 and TRBJ1-1; 8 bases align to TRBD1. The sequence derives from a person aged 40-85 years with oral cavity squamous cell carcinoma. This sample comprised tumor tissue, obtained after nivolumab (anti-PD-1) treatment. This chain's CDR3 is CASSAKVTGGTEAFF. The CDR3 region has the DNA TGTGCCAGTAGTGCAAAGGTTACAGGGGGCACTGAAGCTTTCTTT.